A single T cell receptor (beta chain) is shown here with its context. Sequencing of TCR beta was undertaken in CD8+ and CD4+ T cells derived from blood. TEMRA cells were FACS-enriched, unlike CD8+ and CD4+ T cells, which were negatively isolated. Germline V gene lookup returns CDR1 SNHLY and CDR2 FYNNEI. The CDR3 runs 14 residues. The germline V and J ends were trimmed by 2 bases and 4 bases, with 11 bases remaining between them. This record comes from a study of CD8 T cells in Susac syndrome. When the RNA was reverse transcribed, random hexamers were used with an input of roughly 0.5 to 1 ug. Amplification of TCR beta CDR3 spanned 54 Vbeta and 13 Jbeta via immunoSEQ multiplex PCR. TCRdb fed the immunoSEQ multiplex PCR reads into MiXCR, producing one record per CDR3 protein. The sample includes about 280,000 distinct CDR3 sequences, roughly 85% seen only once; the top ten take around 0.11%.

The sample taken for sequencing was CD8+ T cells from PBMCs. This TCR derives from a human donor with multiple sclerosis. J is TRBJ1-1 and V is TRBV2, with D unresolved. DNA of the CDR3: TGTGCCAGCAGTGAAAAGGGAAGTGCCACTGAAGCTTTCTTT. It encodes CASSEKGSATEAFF.